Sequencing of this TCR beta chain was carried out in a study of shared T cell receptors in the human thymus. The germline gives CDR1 GTSNPN, CDR2 SVGIG (reference sequence). This CDR3 contains 18 residues. V gave up 0 bases and J gave up 3 bases; unmatched junction bases: 13. Sequencing used immunoSEQ multiplex PCR; TCRdb keeps in-frame clones, though not all of them. The sample contains roughly 500,000 clones, 75% to 85% of which appear only once. This sample was shared with a second study, whose subject was human thymus T cells. That report notes: Donors were healthy Finnish infants having corrective surgery for congenital heart defects. Thymus specimens were resections from corrective heart surgery. Blood and thymic repertoires both appeared biased in V and J gene usage. Related research examined unrelated individuals and reported that their thymic repertoires overlapped highly.

The V and J genes are TRBV30 and TRBJ2-2; 7 bases are a match to TRBD1. The sample taken for sequencing was thymocytes. The TCR was taken from a boy under two years old with a congenital heart defect. CDR3 bases: TGTGCCTGGAGTGTACATCACAGGGGTATCTGGGACACCGGGGAGCTGTTTTTT. Translating gives CAWSVHHRGIWDTGELFF.